These T cell receptor beta chains were read from a single sample in a study of blood T cell repertoires in COVID-19. This table comes from immunoSEQ multiplex PCR, and its TCRdb copy is limited to in-frame clones, with some not included. The sample comprises some 87,000 clones, over 75% of which are singletons, and about an eighth rests with the top ten. The sample was peripheral blood. These receptors originate from a human donor in a cohort sampled during active COVID-19. CDR3s include the opening cysteine and the closing phenylalanine or tryptophan. D genes are given only for firm matches. Not all rows give a size; the values are once, few, many and, for expanded clones, a class.

cdr3_aa	cdr3_nt	j_call	clone_size	d_call	v_call
CASSLGQGGYEQYF	TGCGCCAGCAGCTTGGGACAGGGGGGGTACGAGCAGTACTTC	TRBJ2-7	-	TRBD1	TRBV5-1
CATSRGGQDYGYTF	TGTGCCACCAGCAGAGGGGGACAGGATTATGGCTACACCTTC	TRBJ1-2	once	TRBD1	TRBV15
CASSERRARGSYEQYF	TGTGCCAGCAGTGAAAGGAGGGCCAGGGGGAGCTACGAGCAGTACTTC	TRBJ2-7	-	-	TRBV6-1
CASSPHRQGPSTDTQYF	TGTGCCAGCAGTCCCCACCGACAGGGCCCTAGCACAGATACGCAGTATTTT	TRBJ2-3	-	TRBD1	TRBV2
CASSTSGGSTDTQYF	TGTGCCAGCAGTACTAGCGGGGGGAGCACAGATACGCAGTATTTT	TRBJ2-3	-	TRBD2	TRBV6-4
CASSPRGRRDNSPLHF	TGTGCCAGCTCACCTAGAGGGCGGAGAGATAATTCACCCCTCCACTTT	TRBJ1-6	-	-	TRBV18
CASSLAQTSGGRDTQYF	TGTGCCAGCAGCTTAGCGCAGACTAGCGGGGGTAGAGATACGCAGTATTTT	TRBJ2-3	-	TRBD2	TRBV7-2
CASSPRTGRTYEQYF	TGTGCCAGCAGCCCTCGGACTGGCCGGACCTACGAGCAGTACTTC	TRBJ2-7	-	-	TRBV7-2
CASSSGQGANEKLFF	TGTGCCAGCAGCTCAGGACAGGGAGCTAATGAAAAACTGTTTTTT	TRBJ1-4	few	TRBD1	TRBV5-4
CASSVSGSDTQYF	TGTGCCAGCAGCGTTTCAGGGTCCGATACGCAGTATTTT	TRBJ2-3	once	-	TRBV7-3
CASSSQAGGAAEAFF	TGTGCCAGCAGTTCCCAGGCAGGGGGCGCCGCGGAAGCTTTCTTT	TRBJ1-1	-	TRBD1	TRBV6-2/TRBV6-3
CASSSYGGRGRAEQYF	TGCGCCAGCAGCTCGTATGGAGGGAGGGGAAGGGCCGAGCAGTACTTC	TRBJ2-7	-	TRBD2	TRBV5-1
CTSSQPLLAGGPGELFF	TGCACCAGCAGCCAACCTCTTCTAGCGGGGGGGCCCGGGGAGCTGTTTTTT	TRBJ2-2	-	-	TRBV1
CASRKQGANEQFF	TGTGCCAGCAGGAAACAGGGGGCTAATGAGCAGTTCTTC	TRBJ2-1	-	TRBD1	TRBV28
CASSLLTGRSQETQYF	TGTGCCAGCAGCTTATTAACAGGGAGAAGCCAAGAGACCCAGTACTTC	TRBJ2-5	-	-	TRBV7-2
CASSTTLGEDGLGEAFF	TGTGCCAGCAGTACCACCCTGGGGGAGGACGGGTTGGGTGAAGCTTTCTTT	TRBJ1-1	-	-	TRBV7-2
CASSYFRVRPQHF	TGTGCCAGCAGTTATTTCCGCGTCCGGCCCCAGCATTTT	TRBJ1-5	once	-	TRBV6-9
CASSPQGEKLFF	TGTGCCAGCAGCCCCCAGGGTGAAAAACTGTTTTTT	TRBJ1-4	-	-	TRBV7-9
CASSPPDRGKLFF	TGTGCCAGCAGCCCTCCAGACAGGGGAAAACTGTTTTTT	TRBJ1-4	once	TRBD1	TRBV5-4
CASSQGGGAYEQYF	TGTGCCAGCAGCCAAGGCGGGGGGGCCTACGAGCAGTACTTC	TRBJ2-7	few	TRBD2	TRBV3-1/TRBV3-2
CASSLGGRGLVGELFF	TGTGCCAGCAGTTTAGGGGGCAGGGGGCTTGTCGGGGAGCTGTTTTTT	TRBJ2-2	-	TRBD1	TRBV27
CASSLQGFEQFF	TGTGCCAGCAGCTTACAGGGTTTTGAGCAGTTCTTC	TRBJ2-1	-	-	TRBV11-2
CASSLGPGTEAFF	TGTGCCAGCAGTTTAGGTCCGGGCACTGAAGCTTTCTTT	TRBJ1-1	-	-	TRBV12-3/TRBV12-4
CASSQVKLAGGFQETQYF	TGCGCCAGCAGCCAAGTTAAACTAGCGGGAGGATTCCAAGAGACCCAGTACTTC	TRBJ2-5	-	TRBD2	TRBV4-3
CASSERGQGGEKLFF	TGTGCCAGCAGTGAAAGGGGACAGGGAGGTGAAAAACTGTTTTTT	TRBJ1-4	-	TRBD1	TRBV6-1
CASSKTGVDTEAFF	TGTGCCAGCAGTAAGACAGGGGTGGACACTGAAGCTTTCTTT	TRBJ1-1	-	TRBD1	TRBV5-6
CASSIGQGRKKLFF	TGTGCCAGCAGCATAGGACAGGGCCGGAAAAAACTGTTTTTT	TRBJ1-4	-	TRBD1	TRBV7-2
CASSLTPGDTDTQYF	TGTGCCAGCAGCTTGACCCCAGGGGACACAGATACGCAGTATTTT	TRBJ2-3	-	-	TRBV5-5
CASSYSPRGGRKINTEAFF	TGTGCCAGCAGTTACTCCCCAAGGGGGGGCAGAAAGATAAACACTGAAGCTTTCTTT	TRBJ1-1	-	-	TRBV6-2/TRBV6-3
CASRGDRDSGNTIYF	TGTGCCAGCAGGGGGGACAGAGACTCTGGAAACACCATATATTTT	TRBJ1-3	-	TRBD1	TRBV6-5
CASSETPNQPQHF	TGCGCCAGCAGTGAGACACCTAATCAGCCCCAGCATTTT	TRBJ1-5	-	-	TRBV10-1
CASSRDLLYTDTQYF	TGTGCCAGCAGTCGGGACTTACTATACACAGATACGCAGTATTTT	TRBJ2-3	-	-	TRBV2
CASSQTGVNTGELFF	TGTGCCAGCTCTCAGACAGGGGTGAACACCGGGGAGCTGTTTTTT	TRBJ2-2	-	TRBD1	TRBV18